This T cell receptor (beta chain) emerged from a study of vaccination effects on CD4 cells after COVID-19. Regarding the study as a whole: Healthy vaccinees had only 1 of 255 vaccine-induced clones cross-react with common cold coronaviruses.

Germline CDR1 is MNHNY and CDR2 is SVGAGI (reference sequence). Between the trimmed V and J ends, which lost 7 bases and 5 bases, there was a span of 11 bases. The CDR3 consists of 12 residues. The assay was immunoSEQ multiplex PCR, and TCRdb's table has in-frame clones only and misses some. This sample yields around 63,000 clones, of which approximately 75% are seen a single time; 3% to 4% belongs to the top ten. Worth noting for this clone: As yet, its antigen is unknown.

ViraFEST used viral peptide pools to expand antigen-specific CD4+ T cells before sequencing. Isolating CD4+ T cells followed approximately 10 days of culture. Nobody among the vaccine recipients had prior SARS-CoV-2 infection (nucleocapsid antibodies were negative). V is TRBV6-6 and J is TRBJ1-1; D is unresolved. The source of this sequence is a human donor who received a COVID-19 vaccine. Sample: CD4+ T cells from PBMCs cultured with HCoV-OC43 spike peptides, taken before COVID-19 vaccination. Documented subset: HCoV-OC43 spike overlapping peptide pool stimulation. DNA of the CDR3: TGTGCCAGCAAACAGAGAGGGACTGAAGCTTTCTTT. The encoded protein is CASKQRGTEAFF.